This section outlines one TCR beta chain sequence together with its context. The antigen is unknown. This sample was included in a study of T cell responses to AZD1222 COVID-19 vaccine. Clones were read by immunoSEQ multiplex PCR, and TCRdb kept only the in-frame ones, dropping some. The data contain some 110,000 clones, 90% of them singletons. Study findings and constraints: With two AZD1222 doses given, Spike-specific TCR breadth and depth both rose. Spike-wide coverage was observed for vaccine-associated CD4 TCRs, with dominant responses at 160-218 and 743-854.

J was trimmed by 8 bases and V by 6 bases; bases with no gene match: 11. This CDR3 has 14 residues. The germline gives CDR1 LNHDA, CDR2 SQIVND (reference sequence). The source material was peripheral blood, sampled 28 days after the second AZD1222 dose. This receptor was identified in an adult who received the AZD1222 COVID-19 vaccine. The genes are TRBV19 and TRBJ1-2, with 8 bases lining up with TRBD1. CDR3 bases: TGTGCCAGTAGGGACAGGGCCATGGAGGTCGGCTACACCTTC. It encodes CASRDRAMEVGYTF.